This T cell receptor (beta chain) emerged from a study of cytotoxic CD8 clonotypes in ibrutinib-treated CLL (dated by TCRdb to 2020 to 2023). Concerning the study at large: In this cohort, 15 or so patients were treatment-naive and 11 to 12 were relapsed/refractory, while about 18 had unmutated IGHV. Partial responses were observed in some 24 patients and complete responses in 2; after a median follow-up of around 64 months, remission was maintained in 15 or so patients and progression was observed in about twelve. The response samples were drawn at a median of approximately twelve months into treatment, with a range of about 6 to 36 months. An average of 255,043 productive templates and roughly 94,000 productive rearrangements was obtained per sample. Of the approximately 94 people in the trial, roughly 27 had longitudinal samples available. Cryopreserved peripheral blood mononuclear cells were obtained prior to treatment, at the time of response, and at either disease progression or sustained remission. Patients were still on ibrutinib when every remission and progressive disease sample was collected. Results the study describes overall, beyond this receptor: At ibrutinib response clonality went up, during sustained remission it held steady, and at progression it dropped back toward baseline. Lymph node repertoires were not examined, and the timing of sampling was not matched between patients in sustained remission and those whose disease progressed. Public clonotypes were found to be uncommon and were observed to contract or remain stable during treatment; the increase in clonality was shown to reflect expansion of private clonotypes at ibrutinib response. Baseline clonality was found to be higher than that of age-matched healthy donors and was strongly correlated with circulating CD8+ T-cell counts.

To note about this clone: Which antigen it targets is not known. No quality values exist for individual bases; no much larger clone is one base distant.

V was cut back by 5 bases and J by 2 bases, leaving a gap of 13 bases between them. Spanning cysteine to phenylalanine, the CDR3 consists of 14 amino acids. The kept DNA is CDR3 alone, 42 bases in frame from the first base. Sequences SGHNT (CDR1) and YENEEA (CDR2) are obtained from the germline V gene. Explained via the paper, the time point label denotes: around 25 months on ibrutinib. For TCR beta library preparation, 2 to 2.5 micrograms of genomic DNA were isolated from cryopreserved PBMCs. High-throughput TCR beta sequencing was performed on longitudinal blood samples from CLL patients receiving ibrutinib monotherapy. The patients were enrolled in a single-center, open-label phase 2 trial of ibrutinib monotherapy. Each clonotype received, on average, 10x coverage in deep resolution sequencing performed on a MiSeq, where the target depth lay between 1 in 1 million and 1 in 200,000 T cells. TCR beta libraries were generated with the immunoSEQ hsTCRB Kit. The study's processing was this. The data were analyzed with ImmunoSEQ Analyzer and ImmunoSEQ Data Assistant, and V, D and J gene assignments followed IMGT definitions. Clonality, which ranges from 0 to 1, was calculated by subtracting the normalized Shannon entropy of productive rearrangement frequencies from one. Only overrepresented clonotypes making up at least 0.05% of the repertoire of each patient were included in the public clonotype analysis. Repertoires from around 13 age-matched healthy donors in immuneACCESS were used as clonality controls. Held by TCRdb, this immuneACCESS table contains in-frame sequences only and omits some clones. Under half of the omission traces to an unresolved V gene where checked; the cause of the rest is unknown. The V and J calls and clone size are taken from that table; D and trimming were inferred from the DNA. The sample table lists 25,000 to 30,000 clones, approximately 71% of them with a count of one. Of the sample, less than 65% falls within the top ten clones.

Sequenced here: PBMCs, sampled after 24 months of ibrutinib treatment. Recombination linked TRBV11-3 to TRBJ2-7, with the D call tentatively TRBD1 or TRBD2, each fitting 5 bases. The receptor was derived from a human donor with chronic lymphocytic leukemia. The CDR3 protein is CASSQDSGPYEQYF. The nucleotides read TGTGCCAGCAGCCAAGACTCGGGACCCTACGAGCAGTACTTC. The CDR3, completed at both ends by the reference TRBV11-3 and TRBJ2-7 genes, gives the full variable domain EAGVVQSPRYKIIEKKQPVAFWCNPISGHNTLYWYLQNLGQGPELLIRYENEEAVDDSQLPKDRFSAERLKGVDSTLKIQPAELGDSAVYLCASSQDSGPYEQYFGPGTRLTVT.